The rows below give T cell receptor beta chains drawn from one sample of a study of CD8+ T cells in alopecia areata. Measured with immunoSEQ multiplex PCR; TCRdb has only the in-frame clones, and not every one. There are approximately 110,000 clones in the sample; about three fifths occur only once, and approximately 12% lies in the top ten. The material sequenced was CD8+ T cells sorted from blood, taken at week 24, from a patient treated with tofacitinib. These receptors all come from a human donor with alopecia areata. Both conserved end residues are part of each CDR3. Fields, in order: J gene, D gene, V gene, clone size, CDR3 protein, CDR3 DNA. The D gene is left open where the match is weak. Size tells how often a clone was seen (once, few, many) or the class of an expanded clone, and some rows leave it out.

J: TRBJ1-1; D: TRBD1; V: TRBV27; size: .; CDR3: CASTDRGNTEAFF; DNA: TGTGCCAGCACCGACAGGGGGAACACTGAAGCTTTCTTT
J: TRBJ2-7; D: .; V: TRBV30; size: .; CDR3: CANDRGEDPYEQYF; DNA: TGTGCTAACGACCGGGGAGAGGATCCCTACGAGCAGTACTTC
J: TRBJ2-7; D: .; V: TRBV7-8; size: few; CDR3: CASSLQTSYEQYF; DNA: TGTGCCAGCAGCTTACAGACTTCCTACGAGCAGTACTTC
J: TRBJ2-2; D: .; V: TRBV5-6; size: .; CDR3: CASSLTGWAGELFF; DNA: TGTGCCAGCAGCTTGACAGGGTGGGCCGGGGAGCTGTTTTTT
J: TRBJ2-1; D: .; V: TRBV7-9; size: few; CDR3: CASSLLYNEQFF; DNA: TGTGCCAGCAGCCTTCTATACAATGAGCAGTTCTTC
J: TRBJ2-5; D: .; V: TRBV21-1; size: .; CDR3: CASSSTGEETQYF; DNA: TGTGCCAGCAGCAGCACAGGGGAAGAGACCCAGTACTTC
J: TRBJ2-1; D: TRBD2; V: TRBV6-5; size: once; CDR3: CASSFAGGNEQFF; DNA: TGTGCCAGCAGCTTCGCGGGGGGCAATGAGCAGTTCTTC
J: TRBJ1-5; D: .; V: TRBV7-9; size: .; CDR3: CASSSDGFNQPQHF; DNA: TGTGCCAGCAGCTCCGACGGATTCAATCAGCCCCAGCATTTT
J: TRBJ2-7; D: .; V: TRBV6-5; size: few; CDR3: CASSYGEGIDEQYF; DNA: TGTGCCAGCAGTTACGGTGAAGGGATCGACGAGCAGTACTTC
J: TRBJ2-7; D: TRBD2; V: TRBV27; size: .; CDR3: CASSRGGAYEQYF; DNA: TGTGCCAGCAGCCGGGGAGGGGCCTACGAGCAGTACTTC
J: TRBJ1-2; D: .; V: TRBV5-6; size: few; CDR3: CASSLWQEGIYGYTF; DNA: TGTGCCAGCAGCTTGTGGCAGGAAGGAATCTATGGCTACACCTTC
J: TRBJ1-2; D: .; V: TRBV29-1; size: .; CDR3: CSVMDGNYGYTF; DNA: TGCAGCGTCATGGACGGTAACTATGGCTACACCTTC
J: TRBJ2-3; D: TRBD1; V: TRBV11-2; size: .; CDR3: CASSPQGSAIDTQYF; DNA: TGTGCCAGCAGCCCACAGGGGTCAGCCATCGATACGCAGTATTTT
J: TRBJ2-1; D: .; V: TRBV29-1; size: .; CDR3: CSVAGSTSSYNEQFF; DNA: TGCAGCGTTGCTGGCAGCACGAGCTCCTACAATGAGCAGTTCTTC
J: TRBJ2-1; D: TRBD1; V: TRBV25-1; size: .; CDR3: CASSDRGTSYNEQFF; DNA: TGTGCCAGCAGCGACAGGGGGACCTCCTACAATGAGCAGTTCTTC
J: TRBJ1-1; D: TRBD1; V: TRBV7-9; size: .; CDR3: CASSWTGLANTEAFF; DNA: TGTGCCAGCAGCTGGACAGGGTTGGCGAACACTGAAGCTTTCTTT
J: TRBJ2-5; D: .; V: TRBV11-2; size: .; CDR3: CASSPIAEGIETQYF; DNA: TGTGCCAGCAGCCCAATAGCGGAGGGGATAGAGACCCAGTACTTC
J: TRBJ2-2; D: .; V: TRBV30; size: once; CDR3: CAWSVRGYTGELFF; DNA: TGTGCCTGGAGTGTACGAGGTTACACCGGGGAGCTGTTTTTT
J: TRBJ1-1; D: .; V: TRBV30; size: once; CDR3: CAWSGDMNTEAFF; DNA: TGTGCCTGGAGTGGGGACATGAACACTGAAGCTTTCTTT
J: TRBJ1-1; D: .; V: TRBV2; size: .; CDR3: CASSPLGGAEAFF; DNA: TGTGCCAGCAGTCCCTTGGGTGGGGCTGAAGCTTTCTTT
J: TRBJ1-5; D: .; V: TRBV25-1; size: .; CDR3: CASSEDSPNQPQHF; DNA: TGTGCCAGCAGTGAAGACAGCCCCAATCAGCCCCAGCATTTT
J: TRBJ2-1; D: TRBD2; V: TRBV19; size: .; CDR3: CASSTDAGAYNEQFF; DNA: TGTGCCAGTAGTACGGACGCGGGGGCCTACAATGAGCAGTTCTTC
J: TRBJ2-5; D: .; V: TRBV7-8; size: once; CDR3: CASSLGQGHQETQYF; DNA: TGTGCCAGCAGCTTAGGGCAGGGGCACCAAGAGACCCAGTACTTC
J: TRBJ2-7; D: .; V: TRBV29-1; size: few; CDR3: CSVADRTYEQYF; DNA: TGCAGCGTTGCCGACAGAACCTACGAGCAGTACTTC
J: TRBJ2-2; D: .; V: TRBV7-8; size: few; CDR3: CASTNTGELFF; DNA: TGTGCCAGCACTAACACCGGGGAGCTGTTTTTT